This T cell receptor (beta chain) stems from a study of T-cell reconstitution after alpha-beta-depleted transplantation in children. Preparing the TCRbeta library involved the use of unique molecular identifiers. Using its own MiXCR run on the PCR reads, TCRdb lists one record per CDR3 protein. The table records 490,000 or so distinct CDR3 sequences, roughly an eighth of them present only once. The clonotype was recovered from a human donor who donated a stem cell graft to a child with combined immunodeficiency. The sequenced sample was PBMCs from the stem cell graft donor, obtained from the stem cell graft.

Here the CDR3 reads CSVSGDQANYGYTF. The CDR3 DNA is TGCAGCGTTTCCGGGGATCAAGCTAACTATGGCTACACCTTC. The rearrangement uses TRBV29-1 and TRBJ1-2, with D hard to call. The germline gives CDR1 SQVTM, CDR2 ANQGSEA. The CDR3 runs to 14 residues. Between the trimmed V and J ends, which lost 5 bases and 0 bases, there was a span of 13 bases.